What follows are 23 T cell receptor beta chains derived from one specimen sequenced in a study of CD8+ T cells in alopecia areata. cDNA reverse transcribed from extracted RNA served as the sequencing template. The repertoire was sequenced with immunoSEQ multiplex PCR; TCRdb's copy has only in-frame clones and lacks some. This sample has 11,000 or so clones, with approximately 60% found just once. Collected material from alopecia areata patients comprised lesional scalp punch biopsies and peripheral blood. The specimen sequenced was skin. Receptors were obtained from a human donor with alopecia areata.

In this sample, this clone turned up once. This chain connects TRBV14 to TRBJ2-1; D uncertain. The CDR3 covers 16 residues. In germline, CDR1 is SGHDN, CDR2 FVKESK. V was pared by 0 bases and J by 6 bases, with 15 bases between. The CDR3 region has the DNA TGTGCCAGCAGCCAAGATCAGTCCTACTCTGGCAATGAGCAGTTCTTC. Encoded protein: CASSQDQSYSGNEQFF.

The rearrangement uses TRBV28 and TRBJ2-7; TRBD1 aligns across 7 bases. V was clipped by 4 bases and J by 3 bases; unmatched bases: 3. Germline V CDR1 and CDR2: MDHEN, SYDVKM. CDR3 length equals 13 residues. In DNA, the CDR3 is TGTGCCAGCAGTTCCGGACAGGACTACGAGCAGTACTTC. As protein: CASSSGQDYEQYF. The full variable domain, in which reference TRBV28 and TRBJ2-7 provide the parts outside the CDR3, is DVKVTQSSRYLVKRTGEKVFLECVQDMDHENMFWYRQDPGLGLRLIYFSYDVKMKEKGDIPEGYSVSREKKERFSLILESASTNQTSMYLCASSSGQDYEQYFGPGTRLTVT.

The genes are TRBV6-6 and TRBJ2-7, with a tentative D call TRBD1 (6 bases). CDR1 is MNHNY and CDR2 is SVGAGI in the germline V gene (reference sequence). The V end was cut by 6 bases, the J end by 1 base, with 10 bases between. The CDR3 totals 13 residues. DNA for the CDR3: TGTGCCAGCAGACAAACAGGGTCCTACGAGCAGTACTTC. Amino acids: CASRQTGSYEQYF.

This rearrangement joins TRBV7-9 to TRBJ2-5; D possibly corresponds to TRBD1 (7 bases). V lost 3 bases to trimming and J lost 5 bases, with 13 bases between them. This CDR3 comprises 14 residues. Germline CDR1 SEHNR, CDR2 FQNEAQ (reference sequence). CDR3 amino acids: CASSFGRGRETQYF. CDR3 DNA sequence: TGTGCCAGCAGCTTTGGCAGGGGGAGGGAGACCCAGTACTTC.

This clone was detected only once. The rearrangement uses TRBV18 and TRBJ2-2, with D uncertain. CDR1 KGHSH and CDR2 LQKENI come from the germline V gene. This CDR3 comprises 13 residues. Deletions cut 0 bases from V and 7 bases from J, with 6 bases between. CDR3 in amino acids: CASSPPRYGELFF. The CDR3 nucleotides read TGTGCCAGCTCACCACCGAGATACGGGGAGCTGTTTTTT.

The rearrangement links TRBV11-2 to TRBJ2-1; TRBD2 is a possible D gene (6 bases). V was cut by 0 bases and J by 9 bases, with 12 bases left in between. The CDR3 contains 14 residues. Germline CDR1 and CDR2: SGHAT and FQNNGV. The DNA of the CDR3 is TGTGCCAGCAGCTTAGAACTAGCAAGTGGTGAGCAGTTCTTC. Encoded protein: CASSLELASGEQFF.

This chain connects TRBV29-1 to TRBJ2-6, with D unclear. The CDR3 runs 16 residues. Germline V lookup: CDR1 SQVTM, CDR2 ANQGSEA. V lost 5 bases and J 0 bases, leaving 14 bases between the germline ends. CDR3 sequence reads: CSVRWNGPSGANVLTF. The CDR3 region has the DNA TGCAGCGTTCGGTGGAACGGGCCCTCTGGGGCCAACGTCCTGACTTTC.

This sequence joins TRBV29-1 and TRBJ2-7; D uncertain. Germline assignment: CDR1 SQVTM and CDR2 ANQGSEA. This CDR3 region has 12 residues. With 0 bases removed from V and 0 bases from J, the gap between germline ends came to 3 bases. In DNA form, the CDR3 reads TGCAGCGTTGAAGACGTCTCCTACGAGCAGTACTTC. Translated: CSVEDVSYEQYF.

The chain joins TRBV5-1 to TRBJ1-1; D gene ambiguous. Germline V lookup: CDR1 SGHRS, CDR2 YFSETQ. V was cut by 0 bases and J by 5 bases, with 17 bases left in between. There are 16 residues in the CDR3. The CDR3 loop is CASSLEWKRAWTEAFF. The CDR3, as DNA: TGCGCCAGCAGCTTGGAGTGGAAAAGGGCTTGGACTGAAGCTTTCTTT.

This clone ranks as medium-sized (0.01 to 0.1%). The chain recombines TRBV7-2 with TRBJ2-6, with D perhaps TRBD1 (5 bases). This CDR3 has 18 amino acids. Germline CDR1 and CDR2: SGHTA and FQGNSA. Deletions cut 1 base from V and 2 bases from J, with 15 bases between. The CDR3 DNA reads TGTGCCAGCAGCTTAGGGGCAGGGTCCACCGCTGGGGCCAACGTCCTGACTTTC. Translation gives CASSLGAGSTAGANVLTF.

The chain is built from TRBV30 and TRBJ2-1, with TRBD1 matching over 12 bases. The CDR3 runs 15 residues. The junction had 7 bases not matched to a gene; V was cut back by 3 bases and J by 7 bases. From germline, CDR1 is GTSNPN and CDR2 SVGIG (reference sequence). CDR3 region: CAWRQGQGALNEQFF. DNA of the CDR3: TGTGCCTGGAGACAGGGACAGGGGGCTTTGAATGAGCAGTTCTTC.

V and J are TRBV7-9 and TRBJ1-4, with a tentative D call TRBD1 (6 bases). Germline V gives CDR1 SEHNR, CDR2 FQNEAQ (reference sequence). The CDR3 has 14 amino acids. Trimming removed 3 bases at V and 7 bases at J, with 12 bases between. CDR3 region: CASSLDLGGEKLFF. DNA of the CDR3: TGTGCCAGCAGCTTGGATTTAGGGGGTGAAAAACTGTTTTTT.

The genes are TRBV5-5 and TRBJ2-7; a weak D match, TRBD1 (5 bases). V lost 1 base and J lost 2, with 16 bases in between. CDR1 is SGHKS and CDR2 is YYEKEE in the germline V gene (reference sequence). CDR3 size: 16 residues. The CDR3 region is CASSLRVADTPYEQYF. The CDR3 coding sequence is TGTGCCAGCAGCTTGAGGGTTGCGGACACCCCCTACGAGCAGTACTTC.

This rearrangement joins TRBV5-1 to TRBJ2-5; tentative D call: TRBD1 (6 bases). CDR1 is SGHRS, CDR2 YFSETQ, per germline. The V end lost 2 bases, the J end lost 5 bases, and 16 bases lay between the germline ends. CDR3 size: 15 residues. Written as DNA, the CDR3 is TGCGCCAGCAGCTTAGCGGACTCAACAGGGGAGACCCAGTACTTC. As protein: CASSLADSTGETQYF.

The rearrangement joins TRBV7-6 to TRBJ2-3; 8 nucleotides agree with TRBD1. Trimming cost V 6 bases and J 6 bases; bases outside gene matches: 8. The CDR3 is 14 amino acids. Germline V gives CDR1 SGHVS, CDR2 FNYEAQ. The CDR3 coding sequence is TGTGCCAGCAGACCGACAGGGGCCGTCGATACGCAGTATTTT. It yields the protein CASRPTGAVDTQYF. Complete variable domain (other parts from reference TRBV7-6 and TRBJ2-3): GAGVSQSPRYKVTKRGQDVALRCDPISGHVSLYWYRQALGQGPEFLTYFNYEAQQDKSGLPNDRFSAERPEGSISTLTIQRTEQRDSAMYRCASRPTGAVDTQYFGPGTRLTVL.

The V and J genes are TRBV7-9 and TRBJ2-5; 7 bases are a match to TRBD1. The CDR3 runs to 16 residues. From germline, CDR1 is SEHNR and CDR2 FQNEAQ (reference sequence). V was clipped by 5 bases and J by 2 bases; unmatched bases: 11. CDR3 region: CASSPRDRFKQETQYF. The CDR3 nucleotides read TGTGCCAGCAGCCCAAGGGACAGATTCAAGCAAGAGACCCAGTACTTC.

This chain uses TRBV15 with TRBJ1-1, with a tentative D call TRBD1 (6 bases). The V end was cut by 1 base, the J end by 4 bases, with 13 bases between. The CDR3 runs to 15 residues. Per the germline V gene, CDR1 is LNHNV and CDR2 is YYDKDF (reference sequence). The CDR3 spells CATSRGRGQGTEAFF. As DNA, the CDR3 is TGTGCCACCAGCAGAGGGCGGGGGCAGGGCACTGAAGCTTTCTTT.

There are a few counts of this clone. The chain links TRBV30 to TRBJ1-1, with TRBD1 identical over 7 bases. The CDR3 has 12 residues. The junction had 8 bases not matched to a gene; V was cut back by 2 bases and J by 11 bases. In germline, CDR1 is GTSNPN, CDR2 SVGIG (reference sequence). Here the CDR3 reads CAWSPTGTDAFF. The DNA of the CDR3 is TGTGCCTGGAGTCCCACAGGGACAGACGCTTTCTTT.

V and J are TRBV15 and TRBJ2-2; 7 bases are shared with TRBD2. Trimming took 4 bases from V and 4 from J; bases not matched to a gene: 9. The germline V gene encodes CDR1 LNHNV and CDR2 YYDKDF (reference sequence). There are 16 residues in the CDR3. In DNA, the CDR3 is TGTGCCACCAGCACCCCAGGGACGGGAGGCACCGGGGAGCTGTTTTTT. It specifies CATSTPGTGGTGELFF.

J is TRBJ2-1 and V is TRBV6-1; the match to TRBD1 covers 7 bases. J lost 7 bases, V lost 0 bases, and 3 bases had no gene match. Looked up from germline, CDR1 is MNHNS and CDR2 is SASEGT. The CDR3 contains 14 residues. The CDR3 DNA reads TGTGCCAGCAGTGAAGCGACCAGGGGGAATGAGCAGTTCTTC. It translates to CASSEATRGNEQFF.

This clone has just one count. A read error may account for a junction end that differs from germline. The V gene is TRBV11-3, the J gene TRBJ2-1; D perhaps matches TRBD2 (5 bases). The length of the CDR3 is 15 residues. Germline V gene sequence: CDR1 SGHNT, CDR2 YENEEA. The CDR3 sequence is CASSLGLSSYNEQFF. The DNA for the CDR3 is TGTGCCAGCAGTTTAGGACTGAGCTCCTACAATGAGCAGTTCTTC.

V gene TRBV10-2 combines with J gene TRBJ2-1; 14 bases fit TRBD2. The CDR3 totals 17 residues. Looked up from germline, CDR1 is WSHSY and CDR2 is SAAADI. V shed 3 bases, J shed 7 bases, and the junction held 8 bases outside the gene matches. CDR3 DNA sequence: TGCGCCAGCAGTGATAGGTCGGGACTAGCGGGAGTTAATGAGCAGTTCTTC. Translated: CASSDRSGLAGVNEQFF.

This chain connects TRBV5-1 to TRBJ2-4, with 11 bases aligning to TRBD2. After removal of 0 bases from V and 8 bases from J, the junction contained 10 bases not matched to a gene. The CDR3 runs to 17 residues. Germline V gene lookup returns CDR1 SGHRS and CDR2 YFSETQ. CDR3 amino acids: CASSLGRLAGSNDIQYF. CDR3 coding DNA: TGCGCCAGCAGCTTGGGGAGACTAGCGGGAAGTAATGACATTCAGTACTTC.